This entry concerns a single T cell receptor beta chain. At one end, the junction sequence differs from germline, possibly due to a read error. The sample comes from a study of shared clonotypes between healthy human individuals. Germline V lookup: CDR1 MDHEN, CDR2 SYDVKM. The CDR3 sequence is 12 residues long. The repertoire was sequenced with immunoSEQ multiplex PCR; TCRdb's copy has only in-frame clones and lacks some. Among around 720,000 clones listed, around 73% were seen once. The origin of this receptor is a woman between 25 and 40 years old in good health. Sequencing input: memory CD4+ T cells sorted from blood. Subset meaning: CD45RA-negative fraction. This sequence joins TRBV28 and TRBJ2-7; 8 bases fit TRBD1. CDR3 sequence (DNA): TGTGCCAGCAGTTTTCGGGGGACAGGCGAGGTCTTC. Translated: CASSFRGTGEVF.